The 22 T cell receptor beta chains below all came from one sample that was sequenced in a study of T cell responses to AZD1222 COVID-19 vaccine. Sequencing used immunoSEQ multiplex PCR; TCRdb keeps in-frame clones, though not all of them. The data show approximately 90,000 clones, with 85% to 90% seen just once and about 3.7% held by the top ten. The sample here was peripheral blood, taken on day 0 of AZD1222 vaccination. The receptor set was obtained from an adult in good health.

The J gene is TRBJ1-3, the V gene TRBV7-2; D remains ambiguous. Germline CDR1 and CDR2: SGHTA and FQGNSA. This CDR3 is built from 14 residues. V dropped 3 bases and J dropped 0 bases, with 6 bases sitting between them. Written as DNA, the CDR3 is TGTGCCAGCAGCTTGGAGTACTCTGGAAACACCATATATTTT. Residues: CASSLEYSGNTIYF.

The rearrangement joins TRBV7-9 to TRBJ1-1, with 7 bases that match TRBD1. V shed 3 bases and J 10 bases; nucleotides not matched to a gene: 8. The CDR3 contains 13 residues. Looked up from germline, CDR1 is SEHNR and CDR2 is FQNEAQ (reference sequence). The CDR3 loop is CASSFGQAWGAFF. The CDR3 nucleotides read TGTGCCAGCAGCTTCGGACAGGCGTGGGGAGCTTTCTTT.

J is TRBJ2-5 and V is TRBV5-6; the D is unclear. The germline V gene has CDR1 SGHDT and CDR2 YYEEEE. With 4 bases removed from V and 4 bases from J, the gap between germline ends came to 14 bases. The length of the CDR3 is 14 residues. The CDR3 DNA follows: TGTGCCAGCAGCAGAACGGCGATCGGAGAGACCCAGTACTTC. It encodes CASSRTAIGETQYF.

V gene TRBV2 combines with J gene TRBJ1-6; 9 bases match TRBD1. The CDR3 length is 15 residues. The V and J ends lost 3 bases and 10 bases, in that order; junction bases with no gene match: 7. Germline V gives CDR1 SNHLY, CDR2 FYNNEI. The CDR3 here is CASSERGQGGSPLHF. The DNA for the CDR3 is TGTGCCAGCAGTGAGAGGGGACAGGGTGGGTCACCCCTCCACTTT.

The chain has TRBV12-5 and TRBJ1-5, with D uncertain. V was shortened by 6 bases and J by 7 bases, with 16 bases between the two germline ends. The CDR3 is made up of 14 amino acids. CDR1 is LGHNT, CDR2 FRNRAP, per germline. CDR3 nucleotides: TGTGCTAGTGGCCTGGGAGGGTCAGAGCAGCCCCAGCATTTT. It codes for CASGLGGSEQPQHF.

This clone showed up just a few times. CDR3 sequence (DNA): TGCGCCAGCAGCCAAGAAGGGAATTTGGACACCATATATTTT. Its protein is CASSQEGNLDTIYF. The rearrangement links TRBV4-1 to TRBJ1-3, with D unresolved. CDR3 size: 14 residues. The V and J ends lost 0 bases and 8 bases respectively, with 11 bases between them. Germline CDR1 reads MGHRA; CDR2 reads YSYEKL.

In DNA, the CDR3 is TGTGCCAGCAGCCAAATCGACTACGAGCAGTACTTC. Translation: CASSQIDYEQYF. The genes are TRBV11-2 and TRBJ2-7; the D is unclear. CDR1 and CDR2 (germline): SGHAT, FQNNGV. The CDR3 length is 12 residues. V lost 5 bases and J lost 3, with 8 bases in between.

The chain couples TRBV12-2 to TRBJ2-5; TRBD2 reflects the table's D call only, with no check against the DNA. TRBV12-2 is marked as a pseudogene. The CDR3 covers 13 residues. The CDR3, as DNA: TGTGCAAGTCGGGAGGTATTTAGGGAGACCCAGTACTTC. It encodes CASREVFRETQYF.

This clone was detected only once. The chain couples TRBV6-5 to TRBJ1-2, with a weak D call TRBD1 (6 bases). Germline V lookup: CDR1 MNHEY, CDR2 SVGAGI. V was clipped by 4 bases and J by 3 bases, with 9 bases between them. The CDR3 spans 13 residues. This chain's CDR3 is CASSSQGDYGYTF. The CDR3, as DNA: TGTGCCAGCAGTTCACAGGGAGACTATGGCTACACCTTC.

This rearrangement joins TRBV2 to TRBJ1-2; TRBD1 aligns across 7 bases. The V gene end was trimmed by 6 bases and the J gene end by 3 bases; junction bases not matched to a gene: 10. Germline-derived CDR1 and CDR2 are SNHLY and FYNNEI. The CDR3 has 15 residues. The CDR3 sequence is CASRLGQTSYYGYTF. The CDR3 nucleotides read TGTGCCAGCAGGCTGGGACAGACCTCTTACTATGGCTACACCTTC.

The chain carries TRBV6-5 and TRBJ1-2, with no clear D. V was trimmed by 0 bases and J by 2 bases, leaving 7 bases between them. CDR1 and CDR2 (germline): MNHEY, SVGAGI. This CDR3 comprises 14 residues. The CDR3 DNA follows: TGTGCCAGCAGTTACTCGGCAGGAAACTATGGCTACACCTTC. This gives the protein CASSYSAGNYGYTF.

CDR3 nucleotides: TGTGCCAGCAGTTTTCTCTTGGCTAGGGCCACCGGGGAGCTGTTTTTT. It translates to CASSFLLARATGELFF. V gene TRBV28 combines with J gene TRBJ2-2; D remains unclear. The CDR3 sequence is 16 residues long. Germline CDR1 is MDHEN and CDR2 is SYDVKM. Trimming took 3 bases from V and 4 from J, leaving 15 bases between them.

The gene calls are TRBV10-1 and TRBJ1-2; 11 bases are shared with TRBD1. After removal of 0 bases from V and 8 bases from J, the junction contained 8 bases not matched to a gene. Per the germline V gene, CDR1 is WNHNN and CDR2 is SYGVQD (reference sequence). This CDR3 comprises 16 residues. CDR3 DNA: TGCGCCAGCAGTGAGTCGTCAGGACAGGGGGCGAGGGGCTACACCTTC. Its translation: CASSESSGQGARGYTF.

The rearrangement links TRBV14 to TRBJ1-2; D remains ambiguous. V lost 4 bases to trimming and J lost 2 bases, with 8 bases between them. The CDR3 has 13 residues. In germline, CDR1 is SGHDN, CDR2 FVKESK. The CDR3 DNA sequence: TGTGCCAGCAGCCCGACGGCAAACTATGGCTACACCTTC. Translation: CASSPTANYGYTF.

V gene TRBV28 combines with J gene TRBJ1-4; 7 bases map to TRBD1. The CDR3 is 14 residues long. CDR1 is MDHEN and CDR2 is SYDVKM in the germline V gene. V lost 8 bases and J lost 5; bases outside the gene matches: 8. The CDR3 region has the DNA TGTGCCAGCGGGTTGACAGGGACGAATGAAAAACTGTTTTTT. Amino acid sequence: CASGLTGTNEKLFF.

The chain combines TRBV11-2 with TRBJ2-3, with 9 bases fitting TRBD2. CDR3 length: 19 residues. Germline CDR1 SGHAT, CDR2 FQNNGV. V gave up 3 bases and J gave up 2 bases; unmatched junction bases: 15. The CDR3 sequence is CASSFPPYRGLADTDTQYF. Written as DNA, the CDR3 is TGTGCCAGCAGCTTCCCTCCTTACAGGGGACTAGCAGACACAGATACGCAGTATTTT. The full variable domain, completed using reference TRBV11-2 and TRBJ2-3, is EAGVAQSPRYKIIEKRQSVAFWCNPISGHATLYWYQQILGQGPKLLIQFQNNGVVDDSQLPKDRFSAERLKGVDSTLKIQPAKLEDSAVYLCASSFPPYRGLADTDTQYFGPGTRLTVL.

This chain links TRBV4-3 with TRBJ1-1; D unresolved. This CDR3 comprises 14 residues. Per germline, CDR1 LGHNA and CDR2 YSLEER. Trimming stripped 4 bases from V and 4 bases from J, with 13 bases between. CDR3 in amino acids: CASSPGPVSTEAFF. The CDR3, as DNA: TGCGCCAGCAGCCCCGGCCCCGTGAGCACTGAAGCTTTCTTT.

This clone was seen only once. The J gene is TRBJ2-1, the V gene TRBV4-3; no clear D. The CDR3 covers 15 residues. Deletions cut 0 bases from V and 5 bases from J, with 11 bases between. CDR1 and CDR2 from the germline V gene are LGHNA and YSLEER. The CDR3 spells CASSQDTGRNNEQFF. The DNA of the CDR3 is TGCGCCAGCAGCCAAGATACCGGACGAAACAATGAGCAGTTCTTC.

The V and J genes are TRBV5-5 and TRBJ2-3; 7 bases are a match to TRBD1. From germline, CDR1 is SGHKS and CDR2 YYEKEE (reference sequence). This CDR3 contains 15 residues. V lost 4 bases to trimming and J lost 3 bases; unmatched junction nucleotides: 8. The CDR3 DNA reads TGTGCCAGCAGCCTGGACAGGCCGGGGACAGATACGCAGTATTTT. This encodes CASSLDRPGTDTQYF.

V gene TRBV6-2 or TRBV6-3 combines with J gene TRBJ2-7; perhaps D is TRBD1 or TRBD2 (5 bases each). The CDR3 spans 13 residues. V was clipped by 2 bases and J by 2 bases, with 7 bases between them. From germline, CDR1 is MNHEY and CDR2 SVGEGT. CDR3 nucleotides: TGTGCCAGCAGTTACAGGGGACCCTACGAGCAGTACTTC. Protein sequence: CASSYRGPYEQYF.

The chain has TRBV6-5 and TRBJ2-3, with 7 bases that match TRBD2. CDR1 and CDR2 (germline): MNHEY, SVGAGI. The CDR3 covers 14 residues. Trimming at V came to 2 bases and at J to 4 bases, leaving 3 bases not matched to a gene. CDR3 nucleotides: TGTGCCAGCAGTTACAGGGAGGGATCAGATACGCAGTATTTT. Its protein product is CASSYREGSDTQYF.

V is TRBV6-6 and J is TRBJ1-2, with 8 bases that match TRBD1. This CDR3 is built from 15 residues. V gave up 5 bases and J gave up 4 bases; unmatched junction bases: 9. The germline V gene has CDR1 MNHNY and CDR2 SVGAGI (reference sequence). The CDR3 DNA sequence: TGTGCCAGCAGTGCGGGGGCAGGGGGCCTCTATGGCTACACCTTC. As protein: CASSAGAGGLYGYTF.